Listed below are T cell receptor beta chains from one sample, sequenced in a study of Ad26.COV2.S vaccination and SARS-CoV-2 variants. Assay used: immunoSEQ multiplex PCR; TCRdb lists only in-frame clones, some missing. The sample holds 440,000 or so clones, roughly nine tenths seen once. This specimen consisted of peripheral blood, obtained in a trial of Ad26.COV2.S vaccine versus placebo. These receptors were taken from a person between 18 and 65 years old who received the Ad26.COV2.S COVID-19 vaccine or a placebo. Each CDR3 is given with its conserved first and last residue. A D gene is named only where the DNA matches it firmly. Not every row has a clone size; where given, it reads once, few, many or a size class.

j_call | clone_size | v_call | d_call | cdr3_aa | cdr3_nt
TRBJ1-2 | few | TRBV18 | . | CASSPDKNYGYTF | TGTGCCAGCTCACCGGACAAAAACTATGGCTACACCTTC
TRBJ2-7 | many | TRBV5-4 | . | CASSPAVGLDEQYF | TGTGCCAGCAGCCCAGCAGTAGGACTCGACGAGCAGTACTTC
TRBJ2-3 | . | TRBV29-1 | . | CSVEIFPGTDTQYF | TGCAGCGTTGAAATTTTTCCTGGCACAGATACGCAGTATTTT
TRBJ2-7 | . | TRBV28 | TRBD2 | CASTISGRADEQYF | TGTGCCAGCACCATCAGCGGGAGGGCCGATGAGCAGTACTTC
TRBJ1-5 | . | TRBV29-1 | . | CSVGGGVNQPQHF | TGCAGCGTTGGAGGGGGGGTGAATCAGCCCCAGCATTTT
TRBJ1-2 | . | TRBV10-3 | . | CAISGDTYGYTF | TGTGCCATCAGTGGGGACACCTATGGCTACACCTTC
TRBJ2-2 | few | TRBV7-3 | TRBD1 | CASSLAGTVTGELFF | TGTGCCAGCAGCCTCGCCGGGACAGTCACCGGGGAGCTGTTTTTT
TRBJ1-1 | . | TRBV25-1 | . | CASRILTEAFF | TGTGCCAGCAGGATTCTCACTGAAGCTTTCTTT
TRBJ2-3 | . | TRBV7-3 | TRBD2 | CASSLSPGGDTQYF | TGTGCCAGCAGCTTAAGTCCGGGGGGAGATACGCAGTATTTT
TRBJ2-1 | . | TRBV2 | . | CASSDRGALGEQFF | TGTGCCAGCAGTGACAGGGGGGCCCTCGGGGAGCAGTTCTTC
TRBJ1-6 | . | TRBV18 | TRBD1 | CASSQDRGNSPLHF | TGTGCCAGCTCACAAGACAGGGGGAATTCACCCCTCCACTTT
TRBJ1-3 | . | TRBV18 | . | CASSPNPRRNTIYF | TGTGCCAGCTCACCAAACCCCCGCCGTAACACCATATATTTT
TRBJ1-2 | . | TRBV2 | . | CASSVWGWYYGYTF | TGTGCCAGCAGTGTTTGGGGGTGGTATTATGGCTACACCTTC
TRBJ1-3 | . | TRBV6-5 | . | CASREFSGNTIYF | TGTGCCAGCAGGGAGTTCTCTGGAAACACCATATATTTT